This T cell receptor (beta chain) was retrieved from a study of cytomegalovirus exposure and HLA in healthy donors. Study-wide results and caveats: When a later analysis compared HLA-associated TCR beta chains with equally common others, the HLA-associated chains turned out to be more clonally expanded and to have lower generation probabilities.

The PCR ran on 60 Vbeta and 13 Jbeta primers. Only in-frame clones appear in the TCRdb table, and some are missing; sequencing was by immunoSEQ multiplex PCR. The repertoire consists of about 160,000 clones, with about 64% occurring once and the leading ten covering approximately 1.5%. In regard to this clone: Its matching antigen is unknown.

V shed 5 bases and J shed 8 bases, with 8 bases lying between them. Per the germline V gene, CDR1 is DFQATT and CDR2 is SNEGSKA (reference sequence). This CDR3 has 10 amino acids. The origin of this receptor is a man aged 50 or older in good health and CMV-seronegative. J is TRBJ2-3 and V is TRBV20-1, with no clear D. The sample was PBMCs. The CDR3 loop is CSASTGTQYF. The CDR3 coding sequence is TGCAGTGCTTCCACCGGTACGCAGTATTTT.